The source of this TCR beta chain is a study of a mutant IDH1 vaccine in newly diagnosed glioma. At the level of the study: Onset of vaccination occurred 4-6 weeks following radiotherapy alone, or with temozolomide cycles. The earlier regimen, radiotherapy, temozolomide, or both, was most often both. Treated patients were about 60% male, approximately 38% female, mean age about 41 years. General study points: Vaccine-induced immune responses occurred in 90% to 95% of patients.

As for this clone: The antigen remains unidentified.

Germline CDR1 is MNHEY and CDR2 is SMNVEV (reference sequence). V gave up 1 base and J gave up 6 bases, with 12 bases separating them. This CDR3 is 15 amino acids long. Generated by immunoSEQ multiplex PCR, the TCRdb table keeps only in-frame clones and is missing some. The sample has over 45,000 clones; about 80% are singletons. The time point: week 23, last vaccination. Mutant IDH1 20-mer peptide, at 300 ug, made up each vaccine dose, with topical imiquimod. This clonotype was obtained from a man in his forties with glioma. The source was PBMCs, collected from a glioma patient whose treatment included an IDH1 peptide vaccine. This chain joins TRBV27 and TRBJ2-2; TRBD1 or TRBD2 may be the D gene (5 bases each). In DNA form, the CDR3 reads TGTGCCAGCAGTTTATGGGGGTATTACCCCGGGGAGCTGTTTTTT. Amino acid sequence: CASSLWGYYPGELFF.